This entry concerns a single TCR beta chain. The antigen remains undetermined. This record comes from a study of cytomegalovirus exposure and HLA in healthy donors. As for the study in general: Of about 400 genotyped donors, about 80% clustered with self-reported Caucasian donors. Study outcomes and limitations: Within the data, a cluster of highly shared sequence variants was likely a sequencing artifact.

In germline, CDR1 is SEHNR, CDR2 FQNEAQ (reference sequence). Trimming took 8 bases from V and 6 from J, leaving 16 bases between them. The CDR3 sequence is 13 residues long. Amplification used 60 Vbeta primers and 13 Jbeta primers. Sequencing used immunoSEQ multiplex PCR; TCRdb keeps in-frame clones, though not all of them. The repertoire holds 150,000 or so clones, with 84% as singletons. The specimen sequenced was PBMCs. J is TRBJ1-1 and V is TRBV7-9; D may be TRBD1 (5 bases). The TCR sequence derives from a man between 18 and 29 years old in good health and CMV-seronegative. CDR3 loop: CASQRQSDAEAFF. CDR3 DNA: TGTGCCAGCCAAAGACAGTCCGACGCTGAAGCTTTCTTT.